This entry concerns a single T cell receptor (beta chain). The data derive from a study of blood T cell repertoires in COVID-19. The germline CDR1 and CDR2 sequences are LGHNA and YNFKEQ. With 2 bases clipped from V and 0 bases from J, the junction kept 8 bases outside the gene matches. CDR3 length: 19 residues. Assay: immunoSEQ multiplex PCR; the TCRdb copy retains only in-frame clones and omits some. The table lists 250,000 to 300,000 clones, 75% to 90% of them singletons, with approximately 12% in the top ten. The receptor was derived from a woman aged 55-69 years with acute or convalescent COVID-19. Specimen: peripheral blood. This rearrangement joins TRBV4-2 to TRBJ2-6; 9 nucleotides match TRBD1. The CDR3 sequence: CASSQTGTGPSSGANVLTF. The CDR3 DNA reads as TGTGCCAGCAGCCAAACCGGGACAGGGCCCTCCTCTGGGGCCAACGTCCTGACTTTC.